What follows are 30 T cell receptor beta chains derived from one specimen sequenced in a study of technical replicates of blood from several donors. Data came from immunoSEQ multiplex PCR; TCRdb stores just in-frame clones and leaves some out. The sample has 75,000 to 100,000 clones, less than 95% seen once; the top ten hold roughly 0.31%. Material for sequencing was T cells isolated from PBMCs. The receptor set was obtained from a human donor in good health.

This CDR3 is CASSVGSGGNTGELFF. CDR3 nucleotide sequence: TGTGCCAGCAGCGTAGGGAGCGGGGGGAACACCGGGGAGCTGTTTTTT. J is TRBJ2-2 and V is TRBV9; 8 positions match TRBD2. The V segment lost 0 bases and the J segment 1 base; nucleotides outside the gene matches: 2. Germline V gives CDR1 SGDLS, CDR2 YYNGEE. This CDR3 contains 16 residues. The full variable domain, rest sourced from reference TRBV9 and TRBJ2-2, is DSGVTQTPKHLITATGQRVTLRCSPRSGDLSVYWYQQSLDQGLQFLIQYYNGEERAKGNILERFSAQQFPDLHSELNLSSLELGDSALYFCASSVGSGGNTGELFFGEGSRLTVL.

The chain has TRBV27 and TRBJ1-3; D may be TRBD1 (5 bases). The length of the CDR3 is 12 residues. CDR1 and CDR2 from the germline V gene are MNHEY and SMNVEV (reference sequence). V was shortened by 6 bases and J by 4 bases, with 7 bases between the two germline ends. CDR3 coding DNA: TGTGCCAGCAGGGGGCAAGGAAACACCATATATTTT. It translates to CASRGQGNTIYF.

The CDR3 nucleotides are TGTGCCTGGAGTGTAGGGGATGGCTACACCTTC. Amino acid sequence: CAWSVGDGYTF. The chain links TRBV30 to TRBJ1-2; tentative D call: TRBD1 (5 bases). The CDR3 has 11 residues. Deletions cut 0 bases from V and 6 bases from J, with 5 bases between. CDR1 and CDR2 (germline): GTSNPN, SVGIG (reference sequence).

The chain combines TRBV7-3 with TRBJ2-2; 8 bases are shared with TRBD2. J lost 2 bases, V lost 4 bases, and 6 bases had no gene match. CDR1 is SGHTA and CDR2 is FQGTGA in the germline V gene. This CDR3 has 16 amino acids. CDR3: CASSSRGGTNTGELFF. CDR3 nucleotides: TGTGCCAGCAGCTCACGGGGGGGCACCAACACCGGGGAGCTGTTTTTT.

The chain uses TRBV28 and TRBJ1-1; possible D gene TRBD1, 6 bases. The V gene lost 5 bases and the J gene lost 4 bases, with 11 bases spanning the gap. The length of the CDR3 is 13 residues. The germline V gene encodes CDR1 MDHEN and CDR2 SYDVKM. CDR3 coding DNA: TGTGCCAGCAGTCAGGACAGCTTCACTGAAGCTTTCTTT. This codes for CASSQDSFTEAFF.

V usage is TRBV18 and J usage is TRBJ1-1; 7 bases match TRBD1. The V gene's germline CDR1 is KGHSH and CDR2 LQKENI. The CDR3 has 13 residues. V was clipped by 8 bases and J by 5 bases; unmatched bases: 8. CDR3 in DNA: TGTGCCAGCAGTCAGGCAGGGGGGACTGAAGCTTTCTTT. Translated, it gives CASSQAGGTEAFF. Drawing the rest from reference TRBV18 and TRBJ1-1, the complete variable domain is NAGVMQNPRHLVRRRGQEARLRCSPMKGHSHVYWYRQLPEEGLKFMVYLQKENIIDESGMPKERFSAEFPKEGPSILRIQQVVRGDSAAYFCASSQAGGTEAFFGQGTRLTVV.

The chain is built from TRBV12-5 and TRBJ1-2; D uncertain. The length of the CDR3 is 13 residues. Deletions cut 2 bases from V and 7 bases from J, with 11 bases between. Germline loops: CDR1 LGHNT, CDR2 FRNRAP. CDR3 nucleotides: TGTGCTAGTGGTTTGAACACTATCTCTGGCTACACCTTC. It translates to CASGLNTISGYTF.

This clone was seen just once. V usage is TRBV19 and J usage is TRBJ1-2; D gene ambiguous. Germline CDR1 LNHDA, CDR2 SQIVND (reference sequence). The CDR3 loop spans 14 amino acids. V lost 6 bases and J lost 0, with 11 bases in between. The CDR3, as DNA: TGTGCCAGTAGACAAACCGGAGCTAACTATGGCTACACCTTC. It translates to CASRQTGANYGYTF.

This chain links TRBV13 with TRBJ2-2; the D gene is possibly TRBD1 (5 bases). Germline CDR1 PRHDT, CDR2 FYEKMQ (reference sequence). This CDR3 has 15 residues. The V end lost 5 bases, the J end lost 6 bases, and 16 bases lay between the germline ends. In DNA, the CDR3 is TGTGCCAGCAGCGCTGACAGTGTATCTCCCGGGGAGCTGTTTTTT. Encoded protein: CASSADSVSPGELFF.

This chain connects TRBV10-3 to TRBJ2-1; 16 bases match TRBD2. The CDR3 covers 21 residues. Germline V gene data show CDR1 as ENHRY and CDR2 as SYGVKD. J was trimmed by 0 bases and V by 1 base; bases with no gene match: 9. In DNA form, the CDR3 reads TGTGCCATCAGTGAGTTTCCCTCCGGGACTAGCGGGAGGGTCTCCTACAATGAGCAGTTCTTC. Translated, it gives CAISEFPSGTSGRVSYNEQFF.

This sequence joins TRBV7-9 and TRBJ2-1, with a possible D match to TRBD2 (6 bases). CDR1 SEHNR and CDR2 FQNEAQ come from the germline V gene (reference sequence). Trimming took 1 base from V and 1 from J, leaving 20 bases between them. CDR3 length: 19 residues. As DNA, the CDR3 is TGTGCCAGCAGCTTAGGAGTGGGGGGAATCCTTGTATCCTACAATGAGCAGTTCTTC. This codes for CASSLGVGGILVSYNEQFF.

V and J are TRBV7-8 and TRBJ2-5; a weak D match, TRBD2 (6 bases). Trimming removed 5 bases from V and 4 bases from J, with 17 bases in between. The CDR3 has 15 residues. Germline lookup yields CDR1 SGHVS and CDR2 FQNEAQ. This CDR3 is CASSQTGSWAETQYF. CDR3 DNA sequence: TGTGCCAGCAGCCAGACCGGGAGCTGGGCAGAGACCCAGTACTTC.

The chain couples TRBV5-6 to TRBJ2-1; 11 bases are a match to TRBD1. The germline CDR1 and CDR2 sequences are SGHDT and YYEEEE. The junction had 1 base not matched to a gene; V was cut back by 2 bases and J by 3 bases. This CDR3 is 15 amino acids long. CDR3 protein: CASSFGTGGYNEQFF. The CDR3 DNA is TGTGCCAGCAGCTTCGGGACAGGGGGCTACAATGAGCAGTTCTTC. Based on the CDR3 plus reference TRBV5-6 and TRBJ2-1, the full variable domain is DAGVTQSPTHLIKTRGQQVTLRCSPKSGHDTVSWYQQALGQGPQFIFQYYEEEERQRGNFPDRFSGHQFPNYSSELNVNALLLGDSALYLCASSFGTGGYNEQFFGPGTRLTVL.

The chain recombines TRBV2 with TRBJ1-2, with a possible D match to TRBD1 (6 bases). Germline assignment: CDR1 SNHLY and CDR2 FYNNEI. The CDR3 extends over 12 amino acids. Trimming pared 6 bases from V and 2 bases from J, leaving 7 bases between. The CDR3 region is CASRGHNYGYTF. CDR3 nucleotides: TGTGCCAGCAGGGGACACAACTATGGCTACACCTTC.

V and J are TRBV4-1 and TRBJ1-1; D uncertain. V was clipped by 4 bases and J by 0 bases, with 9 bases between them. The germline V gene has CDR1 MGHRA and CDR2 YSYEKL. The CDR3 is 14 residues long. Here the CDR3 reads CASSPDIMNTEAFF. In DNA form, the CDR3 reads TGCGCCAGCAGCCCCGACATTATGAACACTGAAGCTTTCTTT.

V gene TRBV11-2 combines with J gene TRBJ2-7; tentative D call: TRBD1 (6 bases). Trimming took 5 bases from V and 6 from J, leaving 11 bases between them. This CDR3 spans 12 amino acids. CDR1 and CDR2 (germline): SGHAT, FQNNGV. CDR3 loop: CASSATGREQYF. DNA for the CDR3: TGTGCCAGCAGCGCTACAGGGCGCGAGCAGTACTTC. The entire variable domain, with the rest obtained from reference TRBV11-2 and TRBJ2-7, is as follows: EAGVAQSPRYKIIEKRQSVAFWCNPISGHATLYWYQQILGQGPKLLIQFQNNGVVDDSQLPKDRFSAERLKGVDSTLKIQPAKLEDSAVYLCASSATGREQYFGPGTRLTVT.

The chain has TRBV5-4 and TRBJ2-7; the D gene is possibly TRBD2 (6 bases). Trimming took off 2 bases at V and 1 base at J, with 16 bases between the two ends. There are 16 residues in the CDR3. Per the germline V gene, CDR1 is SGHNT and CDR2 is YYREEE (reference sequence). CDR3 sequence (DNA): TGTGCCAGCAGCTTAGATGTAGCGGTAGCATCCTACGAGCAGTACTTC. Translation gives CASSLDVAVASYEQYF. Complete variable domain (other parts from reference TRBV5-4 and TRBJ2-7): ETGVTQSPTHLIKTRGQQVTLRCSSQSGHNTVSWYQQALGQGPQFIFQYYREEENGRGNFPPRFSGLQFPNYSSELNVNALELDDSALYLCASSLDVAVASYEQYFGPGTRLTVT.

The rearrangement joins TRBV15 to TRBJ2-1, with 8 bases identical to TRBD1. Germline assignment: CDR1 LNHNV and CDR2 YYDKDF (reference sequence). CDR3 length: 14 amino acids. After removal of 4 bases from V and 5 bases from J, the junction contained 4 bases not matched to a gene. The chain's CDR3 is CATSMTGEDNEQFF. The CDR3 DNA is TGTGCCACCAGCATGACAGGGGAAGACAATGAGCAGTTCTTC.

CDR3 DNA: TGTGCCAGCAGCTCTAGACTAGCGGCCACCTACAATGAGCAGTTCTTC. As protein: CASSSRLAATYNEQFF. The V and J genes are TRBV9 and TRBJ2-1; 9 bases match TRBD2. From germline, CDR1 is SGDLS and CDR2 YYNGEE. Trimming removed 4 bases from V and 2 bases from J; junction bases left unmatched: 7. The CDR3 is made up of 16 amino acids.

The gene calls are TRBV7-6 and TRBJ2-2; D is perhaps TRBD1 (5 bases). Germline V lookup: CDR1 SGHVS, CDR2 FNYEAQ. Trimming removed 3 bases at V and 7 bases at J, with 15 bases between. The CDR3 runs to 15 residues. In DNA form, the CDR3 reads TGTGCCAGCAGCTTGACGCTAGGGGTCGGCGGGGAGCTGTTTTTT. Its translation is CASSLTLGVGGELFF.

This clone was detected only once. V is TRBV10-3 and J is TRBJ2-5; 10 bases are a match to TRBD2. V was clipped by 11 bases and J by 3 bases; unmatched bases: 21. Germline V gives CDR1 ENHRY, CDR2 SYGVKD. This CDR3 has 18 amino acids. Written as DNA, the CDR3 is TGTGCCCATAGCCGAGCAATGGATGGGCTAGCGGGAGAAGAGACCCAGTACTTC. Its translation: CAHSRAMDGLAGEETQYF.

This clone was counted once. The rearrangement links TRBV29-1 to TRBJ2-1; a weak D match, TRBD2 (5 bases). This CDR3 comprises 12 residues. Trimming removed 6 bases from V and 6 bases from J, with 12 bases in between. In germline, CDR1 is SQVTM, CDR2 ANQGSEA. Here the CDR3 reads CSVAEGTNEQFF. DNA for the CDR3: TGCAGCGTCGCCGAGGGTACCAATGAGCAGTTCTTC.

This clone was counted only a few times. This chain uses TRBV7-9 with TRBJ2-7; 8 bases agree with TRBD1. Unmatched junction bases numbered 8, after V lost 8 bases and J lost 2 bases. This CDR3 has 14 amino acids. Per the germline V gene, CDR1 is SEHNR and CDR2 is FQNEAQ (reference sequence). CDR3: CASGFGTGPYEQYF. In nucleotides, the CDR3 is TGTGCCAGCGGATTCGGGACAGGTCCCTACGAGCAGTACTTC.

Only one count was recorded for this clone. The CDR3, as DNA: TGTGCCAGTACAACAGGGGACAATCAGCCCCAGCATTTT. This gives the protein CASTTGDNQPQHF. The V call is TRBV19, the J call TRBJ1-5, with 7 positions matching TRBD1. From germline, CDR1 is LNHDA and CDR2 SQIVND (reference sequence). The length of the CDR3 is 13 residues. V shed 7 bases, J shed 3 bases, and the junction held 3 bases outside the gene matches.

The chain uses TRBV4-1 and TRBJ2-7; 8 nucleotides match TRBD1. Germline assignment: CDR1 MGHRA and CDR2 YSYEKL. This CDR3 has 14 residues. Germline trimming cut 4 bases from V and 2 bases from J; bases unmatched to any gene: 4. CDR3 amino acids: CASSRGTGTYEQYF. CDR3 nucleotides: TGCGCCAGCAGCCGCGGGACAGGTACCTACGAGCAGTACTTC.

V and J are TRBV4-2 and TRBJ2-7; 7 positions match TRBD1. Germline CDR1 reads LGHNA; CDR2 reads YNFKEQ. This CDR3 is 14 amino acids long. V dropped 2 bases and J dropped 6; count of bases not matched to a gene: 7. CDR3: CASSQLQTGSEQYF. CDR3 sequence (DNA): TGTGCCAGCAGCCAACTACAGACAGGGTCCGAGCAGTACTTC.

The chain carries TRBV2 and TRBJ1-3, with D possibly TRBD1 on 5 matching bases. The CDR3 extends over 13 amino acids. Germline values: CDR1 SNHLY, CDR2 FYNNEI. V lost 3 bases and J 8 bases, leaving 11 bases between the germline ends. The CDR3 DNA follows: TGTGCCAGCAGTGATAGCAGGGCGGACACCATATATTTT. Protein product: CASSDSRADTIYF. The full variable domain, its missing parts supplied by reference TRBV2 and TRBJ1-3, is EPEVTQTPSHQVTQMGQEVILRCVPISNHLYFYWYRQILGQKVEFLVSFYNNEISEKSEIFDDQFSVERPDGSNFTLKIRSTKLEDSAMYFCASSDSRADTIYFGEGSWLTVV.

The gene calls are TRBV4-1 and TRBJ2-7; D gene ambiguous. CDR1 MGHRA and CDR2 YSYEKL come from the germline V gene. Trimming cost V 2 bases and J 0 bases, with 11 bases left between them. This CDR3 has 15 amino acids. This chain's CDR3 is CASSQIHATSYEQYF. CDR3 sequence (DNA): TGCGCCAGCAGCCAAATTCACGCTACCTCCTACGAGCAGTACTTC.

V is TRBV5-1 and J is TRBJ1-1; 7 nucleotides agree with TRBD1. From germline, CDR1 is SGHRS and CDR2 YFSETQ. The CDR3 length is 15 residues. J lost 0 bases, V lost 7 bases, and 9 bases had no gene match. DNA of the CDR3: TGCGCCAGCTCCGACCGCAGGGGGTTGAACACTGAAGCTTTCTTT. Translation gives CASSDRRGLNTEAFF.

V gene TRBV18 combines with J gene TRBJ1-1; D is possibly TRBD1 (5 bases). Per the germline V gene, CDR1 is KGHSH and CDR2 is LQKENI. V shed 6 bases and J shed 5 bases, with 16 bases lying between them. The length of the CDR3 is 14 residues. The CDR3 spells CASSQGPSGTEAFF. CDR3 DNA sequence: TGTGCCAGCTCCCAAGGGCCCTCAGGGACTGAAGCTTTCTTT.